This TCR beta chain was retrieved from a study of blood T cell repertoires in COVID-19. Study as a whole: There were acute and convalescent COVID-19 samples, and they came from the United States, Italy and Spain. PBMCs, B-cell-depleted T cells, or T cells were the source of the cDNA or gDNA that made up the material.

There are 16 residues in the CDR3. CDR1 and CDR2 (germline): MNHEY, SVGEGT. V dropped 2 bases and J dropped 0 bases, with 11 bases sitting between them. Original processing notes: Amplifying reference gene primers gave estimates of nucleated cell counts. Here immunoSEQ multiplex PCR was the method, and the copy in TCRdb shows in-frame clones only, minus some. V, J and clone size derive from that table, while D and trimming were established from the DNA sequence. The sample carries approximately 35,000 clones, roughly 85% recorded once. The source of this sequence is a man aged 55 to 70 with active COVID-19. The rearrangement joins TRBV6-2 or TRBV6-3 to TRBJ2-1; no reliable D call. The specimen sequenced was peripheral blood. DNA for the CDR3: TGTGCCAGCAGTTACACCCCCGCCGGCTCCTACAATGAGCAGTTCTTC. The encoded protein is CASSYTPAGSYNEQFF.